One sample yielded the 17 T cell receptor beta chains listed below, sequenced in a study of blood T cell repertoires in COVID-19. Assay: immunoSEQ multiplex PCR; the TCRdb copy retains only in-frame clones and omits some. The table records fewer than 90,000 clones, 90% to 95% of them present only once. The sequencing sample was made of peripheral blood. These receptors came from a human donor with active COVID-19. The donor label of this sample is uncertain.

The chain carries TRBV28 and TRBJ1-3; D is possibly TRBD1 (5 bases). The CDR3 totals 16 residues. V was pared by 1 base and J by 1 base, with 11 bases between. CDR1 is MDHEN, CDR2 SYDVKM, per germline. CDR3 in DNA: TGTGCCAGCAGTTTATTGGCAGGGAAGTCTGGAAACACCATATATTTT. It yields the protein CASSLLAGKSGNTIYF.

The V call is TRBV21-1, the J call TRBJ2-6; whether TRBD1, the table's D call, matches the DNA was not checked. TRBV21-1 has pseudogene status. The CDR3 runs 17 residues. CDR3 region: CASSGQGKYSGANVLTF. CDR3 nucleotides: TGTGCCAGCAGCGGGCAGGGCAAATACTCTGGGGCCAACGTCCTGACTTTC.

J is TRBJ2-1 and V is TRBV6-2 or TRBV6-3, with 11 bases that match TRBD2. The germline V gene encodes CDR1 MNHEY and CDR2 SVGEGT. This CDR3 region has 15 residues. J was trimmed by 7 bases and V by 5 bases; bases with no gene match: 7. The CDR3 is CASSILAGDRNEQFF. The CDR3 bases are TGTGCCAGCAGTATACTAGCGGGAGATCGTAATGAGCAGTTCTTC.

This rearrangement joins TRBV11-2 to TRBJ2-3, with 8 bases fitting TRBD1. CDR1 is SGHAT and CDR2 is FQNNGV in the germline V gene. The CDR3 is made up of 18 amino acids. J was trimmed by 3 bases and V by 1 base; bases with no gene match: 12. DNA for the CDR3: TGTGCCAGCAGCTTAGCTCTGACAGGGGAATTCAGAACAGATACGCAGTATTTT. Its translation is CASSLALTGEFRTDTQYF.

The rearrangement joins TRBV11-3 to TRBJ1-1; 8 bases fit TRBD1. CDR3 length: 15 amino acids. Trimming at V came to 5 bases and at J to 3 bases, leaving 8 bases not matched to a gene. The germline CDR1 and CDR2 sequences are SGHNT and YENEEA. The CDR3 nucleotides are TGTGCCAGCAGCCGAGCAGGGGGCGTGGACACTGAAGCTTTCTTT. This gives the protein CASSRAGGVDTEAFF.

J is TRBJ2-5 and V is TRBV12-3 or TRBV12-4; D gene ambiguous. This CDR3 comprises 11 residues. Trimming stripped 3 bases from V and 5 bases from J, with 4 bases between. The CDR3 is CASSLRETQYF. CDR3 bases: TGTGCCAGCAGTTTGAGGGAGACCCAGTACTTC.

The chain is built from TRBV9 and TRBJ2-1, with TRBD2 as a possible D gene (6 bases). V was pared by 0 bases and J by 9 bases, with 16 bases between. Germline CDR1 reads SGDLS; CDR2 reads YYNGEE. CDR3 length: 15 amino acids. As DNA, the CDR3 is TGTGCCAGCAGCGTAGTCGTGGGAGGAGGGAGTGAGCAGTTCTTC. It encodes CASSVVVGGGSEQFF.

The V and J genes are TRBV7-9 and TRBJ1-2, with a tentative D call TRBD1 (5 bases). Between the trimmed V and J ends, which lost 7 bases and 4 bases, there was a span of 13 bases. The CDR3 consists of 13 residues. The germline V gene encodes CDR1 SEHNR and CDR2 FQNEAQ (reference sequence). CDR3 sequence (DNA): TGTGCCAGCACTCCCGACAGTGTCTATGGCTACACCTTC. This sequence encodes CASTPDSVYGYTF.

V gene TRBV19 combines with J gene TRBJ2-6, with TRBD2 matching 9 bases. This CDR3 has 17 amino acids. The germline CDR1 and CDR2 sequences are LNHDA and SQIVND (reference sequence). V shed 6 bases and J 4 bases; nucleotides not matched to a gene: 10. CDR3 sequence reads: CASRARAGGTGANVLTF. The CDR3 nucleotides read TGTGCCAGTAGGGCGCGGGCGGGAGGGACCGGGGCCAACGTCCTGACTTTC.

The CDR3 spells CASSREGQGYEQYF. Here the CDR3 DNA reads TGCGCCAGCAGCCGAGAGGGACAGGGCTACGAGCAGTACTTC. This chain connects TRBV5-1 to TRBJ2-7; the match to TRBD1 covers 9 bases. The trim removed 4 bases at V and 3 bases at J, leaving 5 bases unmatched. The germline V gene has CDR1 SGHRS and CDR2 YFSETQ. This CDR3 comprises 14 residues.

The chain carries TRBV18 and TRBJ2-3, with D possibly TRBD1 on 6 matching bases. The CDR3 runs to 17 residues. The ends were cut back, 3 bases at V and 0 bases at J, with 16 bases in the middle. The germline gives CDR1 KGHSH, CDR2 LQKENI. The CDR3 loop is CASSPLGTNPSTDTQYF. The CDR3 DNA follows: TGTGCCAGCTCACCCCTAGGGACAAATCCTAGCACAGATACGCAGTATTTT.

CDR3 nucleotide sequence: TGCGCCAGCAGCCAGCAAGGGACAACCGGGCGGGGGGGCGAGCAGTACTTC. It encodes CASSQQGTTGRGGEQYF. This chain links TRBV4-1 with TRBJ2-7, with 9 bases lining up with TRBD2. The V segment lost 3 bases and the J segment 6 bases; nucleotides outside the gene matches: 15. There are 17 residues in the CDR3. Germline CDR1 MGHRA, CDR2 YSYEKL.

The chain couples TRBV6-6 to TRBJ1-6; D remains ambiguous. The CDR3 spans 14 residues. Germline V lookup: CDR1 MNHNY, CDR2 SVGAGI (reference sequence). V was trimmed by 7 bases and J by 6 bases, leaving 13 bases between them. Written as DNA, the CDR3 is TGTGCCAGCACCGAGAGATCGCGTAATTCACCCCTCCACTTT. Translating it yields CASTERSRNSPLHF.

This sequence joins TRBV4-3 and TRBJ2-1, with D perhaps matching TRBD2 (6 bases). CDR3 length: 15 residues. The ends were cut back, 0 bases at V and 4 bases at J, with 10 bases in the middle. The germline gives CDR1 LGHNA, CDR2 YSLEER. The CDR3 DNA reads TGCGCCAGCAGCCAAGAGACCGGGAGATACAATGAGCAGTTCTTC. Its translation: CASSQETGRYNEQFF.

The chain couples TRBV6-5 to TRBJ1-5; D call uncertain. CDR3 length: 13 residues. The germline CDR1 and CDR2 sequences are MNHEY and SVGAGI. The V gene lost 7 bases and the J gene lost 4 bases, with 11 bases spanning the gap. The CDR3 region has the DNA TGTGCCAGCACTTCGGGAGGGAATCAGCCCCAGCATTTT. Its protein product is CASTSGGNQPQHF.

Only a few counts were recorded for this clone. The chain recombines TRBV6-5 with TRBJ2-7, with a possible D match to TRBD1 (6 bases). Germline V gene lookup returns CDR1 MNHEY and CDR2 SVGAGI. Trimming pared 0 bases from V and 4 bases from J, leaving 13 bases between. This CDR3 has 15 residues. DNA of the CDR3: TGTGCCAGCAGTTACTCCTTACAGGGTTTGTACGAGCAGTACTTC. Its protein is CASSYSLQGLYEQYF.

The chain links TRBV18 to TRBJ1-2; 7 nucleotides match TRBD1. This CDR3 region has 16 residues. The junction had 14 bases not matched to a gene; V was cut back by 4 bases and J by 6 bases. Germline V gene sequence: CDR1 KGHSH, CDR2 LQKENI. The chain's CDR3 is CASSLGPGGIGDGYTF. The CDR3, as DNA: TGTGCCAGCTCACTCGGGCCAGGGGGAATCGGAGATGGCTACACCTTC.